This paragraph covers one T cell receptor beta chain sequence. What it binds is unknown. The entry originates in a study of a mutant IDH1 vaccine in newly diagnosed glioma. The study, taken as a whole, reports: Most patients, 93.3%, showed vaccine-induced immune responses.

Regarding time point: baseline, week 1 (first vaccination visit). Regarding treatment: pre-vaccination baseline after standard-of-care therapy. Newly diagnosed WHO grade 3 or 4 IDH1-mutant, ATRX-lost astrocytomas were identified in the donors. This CDR3 region has 17 residues. After removal of 1 base from V and 0 bases from J, the junction contained 2 bases not matched to a gene. Germline V gene sequence: CDR1 MGHDK, CDR2 SYGVNS. Profiled with immunoSEQ multiplex PCR; TCRdb holds only in-frame clones, not every one. Among approximately 15,000 clones listed, 95% were seen once. This sample comprised peripheral blood mononuclear cells (PBMCs), obtained from a glioma patient treated with radiotherapy, temozolomide or both. The V call is TRBV25-1, the J call TRBJ2-6; 8 bases line up with TRBD2. The source is a woman in her late teens or twenties with glioma. Some clones in this sample may be carry-over from other donors' samples. The CDR3 is CASSEWSGGSGANVLTF. CDR3 in DNA: TGTGCCAGCAGTGAATGGAGCGGGGGCTCTGGGGCCAACGTCCTGACTTTC.